Listed here are 5 T cell receptor beta chains from one sample, sequenced in a study of T cell responses to AZD1222 COVID-19 vaccine. This table comes from immunoSEQ multiplex PCR, and its TCRdb copy is limited to in-frame clones, with some not included. The data show about 150,000 clones, with approximately 90% seen just once and approximately 1.6% held by the top ten. Specimen: peripheral blood, collected 28 days after the second AZD1222 dose. Receptors originate from an adult who received the AZD1222 COVID-19 vaccine.

The chain uses TRBV3-1 (or the pseudogene TRBV3-2) and TRBJ2-5; no reliable D call. The CDR3 extends over 14 amino acids. Between the trimmed V and J ends, which lost 3 bases and 4 bases, there was a span of 12 bases. Germline assignment: CDR1 LGHDT and CDR2 YNNKEL (reference sequence). The CDR3 here is CASSQFLTSETQYF. The CDR3, as DNA: TGTGCCAGCAGCCAGTTTCTGACGTCAGAGACCCAGTACTTC.

The V and J genes are TRBV19 and TRBJ1-2; 7 bases line up with TRBD1. Germline assignment: CDR1 LNHDA and CDR2 SQIVND (reference sequence). The CDR3 contains 14 residues. With 6 bases clipped from V and 4 bases from J, the junction kept 8 bases outside the gene matches. The CDR3 protein is CASSRTGFFYGYTF. DNA for the CDR3: TGTGCCAGTAGCAGGACAGGATTTTTCTATGGCTACACCTTC.

The chain joins TRBV19 to TRBJ2-6; 8 nucleotides agree with TRBD1. The germline gives CDR1 LNHDA, CDR2 SQIVND (reference sequence). CDR3 length: 14 amino acids. J lost 11 bases, V lost 9 bases, and 12 bases had no gene match. CDR3 sequence: CASKQQGDVDVLTF. Here the CDR3 DNA reads TGTGCCAGCAAACAACAGGGGGATGTGGACGTCCTGACTTTC.

This chain uses TRBV30 with TRBJ2-1, with 9 bases lining up with TRBD2. CDR1 and CDR2 from the germline V gene are GTSNPN and SVGIG (reference sequence). This CDR3 contains 15 residues. V shed 5 bases, J shed 4 bases, and the junction held 9 bases outside the gene matches. CDR3 in DNA: TGTGCCTGGGGTCAGACTAGCGGACAATACAATGAGCAGTTCTTC. The encoded protein is CAWGQTSGQYNEQFF.

To note about this clone: One junction end disagrees with the germline gene, perhaps due to a read error. The chain is built from TRBV11-2 and TRBJ2-3; tentatively, D is TRBD1 (5 bases). Germline V gene data show CDR1 as SGHAT and CDR2 as FQNNGV. The length of the CDR3 is 13 residues. Here the CDR3 DNA reads TGTGCCGGCAGCTCTCCCAGACAGAATACGCAGTATTTT. This sequence encodes CAGSSPRQNTQYF.